What follows are 19 T cell receptor beta chains derived from one specimen sequenced in a study of circulating CD8 cells and anti-PD-1 response in melanoma. Sorting of live CD3+CD8+TCRalphabeta+ cells by PD-1 and/or TIGIT gave four subsets. Each library started from roughly 16 ng of total RNA using the QIAseq Immune Repertoire TCR panel. Via MiXCR, TCRdb re-called the reads, giving one row per CDR3 protein. The sample holds 880 or so distinct CDR3 sequences, around 5.1% seen once. The sample consisted of CD8+ T cells from PBMCs, taken at baseline or after one month of anti-PD-1 therapy (not recorded which). Receptors originate from a human donor with melanoma.

Sample share makes this clonotype medium-sized. The gene calls are TRBV2 and TRBJ2-7; 12 nucleotides match TRBD2. CDR1 and CDR2 from the germline V gene are SNHLY and FYNNEI. Unmatched junction bases numbered 5, after V lost 5 bases and J lost 6 bases. The CDR3 extends over 14 amino acids. In DNA form, the CDR3 reads TGTGCCAGCAGTTCTACTAGCGGGGGGCGCGAGCAGTACTTC. Protein sequence: CASSSTSGGREQYF.

By share, this clonotype counts as medium-sized. The V gene is TRBV20-1, the J gene TRBJ2-7; 12 nucleotides match TRBD2. This CDR3 spans 15 amino acids. Germline V CDR1 and CDR2: DFQATT, SNEGSKA (reference sequence). V lost 0 bases and J lost 3; bases outside the gene matches: 3. CDR3 nucleotide sequence: TGCAGTGCTAGAGATGCGACTAGCGGGAGCTACGAGCAGTACTTC. As protein: CSARDATSGSYEQYF.

This clonotype is classed as medium-sized. V and J are TRBV7-3 and TRBJ2-2, with 8 bases identical to TRBD1. Trimming took 4 bases from V and 1 from J; bases not matched to a gene: 11. Germline V gene sequence: CDR1 SGHTA, CDR2 FQGTGA. The CDR3 length is 18 residues. In DNA form, the CDR3 reads TGTGCCAGCAGCTCTTCCCGGGACAGGACAAGGAACACCGGGGAGCTGTTTTTT. It translates to CASSSSRDRTRNTGELFF.

By frequency in the sample, this clonotype is large. CDR3 DNA: TGTGCCAGCGGACTGGGTGGAGGTCCTGAAGCTTTCTTT. It specifies CASGLGGGPEAFF. V is TRBV27 and J is TRBJ1-1; D not certain. The germline CDR1 and CDR2 sequences are MNHEY and SMNVEV (reference sequence). The CDR3 is made up of 13 amino acids. Trimming removed 8 bases at V and 6 bases at J, with 16 bases between.

This clonotype rates as medium-sized. The chain combines TRBV30 with TRBJ1-2; possible D gene TRBD1, 6 bases. V lost 6 bases, J lost 3 bases, and 17 bases lay in between. The CDR3 contains 14 residues. Germline V lookup: CDR1 GTSNPN, CDR2 SVGIG (reference sequence). For the CDR3, the DNA is TGTGCCTGCGAGGGGGTAGGGATTGACTATGGCTACACCTTC. Amino acids: CACEGVGIDYGYTF.

This clonotype was seen only a few times. V gene TRBV19 combines with J gene TRBJ2-2; TRBD1 matches at 10 bases. The CDR3 consists of 15 residues. After removal of 3 bases from V and 7 bases from J, the junction contained 5 bases not matched to a gene. Germline CDR1 LNHDA, CDR2 SQIVND (reference sequence). The CDR3 loop is CASSIVTGGGGELFF. The CDR3 DNA is TGTGCCAGTAGTATTGTGACAGGGGGCGGCGGGGAGCTGTTTTTT.

By proportion, this clonotype is large. The gene calls are TRBV28 and TRBJ2-7; 12 bases align to TRBD1. The CDR3 is 17 amino acids. The germline V gene has CDR1 MDHEN and CDR2 SYDVKM. V trimming: 6 bases; J trimming: 4 bases; junction bases outside the gene matches: 13. CDR3 in DNA: TGTGCCAGCAGCGAGACCACACCGGGACAGGGGGCTTACGAGCAGTACTTC. Encoded protein: CASSETTPGQGAYEQYF.

This clonotype is categorized as medium-sized. This sequence joins TRBV19 and TRBJ1-1, with no clear D. Trimming took off 1 base at V and 3 bases at J, with 21 bases between the two ends. This CDR3 has 18 amino acids. Germline loops: CDR1 LNHDA, CDR2 SQIVND (reference sequence). This CDR3 reads CASSIGPRVNRLDTEAFF. CDR3 DNA sequence: TGTGCCAGTAGTATAGGTCCGAGGGTCAACCGATTAGACACTGAAGCTTTCTTT.

By share, this clonotype ranks as large. CDR3 DNA: TGTGCCACCAAACAAGGCAATGAGCAGTTCTTC. This codes for CATKQGNEQFF. V and J are TRBV24-1 and TRBJ2-1; no clear D gene. Germline V CDR1 and CDR2: KGHDR, SFDVKD. This CDR3 has 11 amino acids. The V gene lost 8 bases and the J gene lost 6 bases, with 7 bases spanning the gap.

By frequency in the sample, this clonotype is medium-sized (0.01 to 0.1%). The V gene is TRBV25-1, the J gene TRBJ2-1, with 10 bases that match TRBD2. The V and J ends lost 1 base and 5 bases, in that order; junction bases with no gene match: 17. Germline loops: CDR1 MGHDK, CDR2 SYGVNS. The CDR3 runs to 20 residues. CDR3 sequence reads: CASSESGWGTSVSFNNEQFF. CDR3 nucleotide sequence: TGTGCCAGCAGTGAATCCGGGTGGGGGACTAGCGTATCCTTTAACAATGAGCAGTTCTTC.

By share, this clonotype ranks as large. The V call is TRBV28, the J call TRBJ2-3; 10 nucleotides agree with TRBD2. The CDR3 loop spans 13 amino acids. Trimming at V came to 6 bases and at J to 4 bases, leaving 1 base not matched to a gene. CDR1 and CDR2 (germline): MDHEN, SYDVKM. CDR3 region: CASSLAGADTQYF. Here the CDR3 DNA reads TGTGCCAGCAGCCTAGCGGGGGCAGATACGCAGTATTTT.

The chain joins TRBV30 to TRBJ1-1; D is unclear. Germline V CDR1 and CDR2: GTSNPN, SVGIG (reference sequence). The CDR3 contains 13 residues. Trimming shortened V by 2 bases and J by 1 base, and 8 bases separated the two germline ends. The CDR3 region has the DNA TGTGCCTGGAGTAGGGCGTCGAACACTGAAGCTTTCTTT. Translation gives CAWSRASNTEAFF.

As for this clonotype: Just one base apart from a much larger clone, this may be a read error. This chain connects TRBV28 to TRBJ2-1, with D uncertain. The CDR3 runs 9 residues. The germline V gene has CDR1 MDHEN and CDR2 SYDVKM. Deletions cut 10 bases from V and 6 bases from J, with 4 bases between. This CDR3 is CANSNEQFF. Here the CDR3 DNA reads TGTGCCAACAGCAATGAGCAGTTCTTC.

By share, this clonotype counts as large (0.1 to 1%). The V gene is TRBV9, the J gene TRBJ1-6; D not certain. V was clipped by 0 bases and J by 5 bases, with 9 bases between them. The CDR3 is 15 amino acids. CDR1 and CDR2 from the germline V gene are SGDLS and YYNGEE. The CDR3 nucleotides are TGTGCCAGCAGCGTAGGGAGGGTAGATAATTCACCCCTCCACTTT. Amino acid sequence: CASSVGRVDNSPLHF.

This clonotype is termed large. CDR3 DNA sequence: TGTGCCAGCAGTTTATTTCCTAGCGGGGGCGGGAACGAGCAGTACTTC. Amino acid sequence: CASSLFPSGGGNEQYF. V usage is TRBV27 and J usage is TRBJ2-7; TRBD2 matches 10 bases. Germline values: CDR1 MNHEY, CDR2 SMNVEV (reference sequence). CDR3 length: 16 amino acids. V dropped 1 base and J dropped 5; count of bases not matched to a gene: 8.

This clonotype is labeled as large. The V gene is TRBV11-3, the J gene TRBJ1-1; no clear D. The CDR3 spans 13 residues. Germline loops: CDR1 SGHNT, CDR2 YENEEA. The V end was cut by 0 bases, the J end by 8 bases, with 10 bases between. The CDR3 protein is CASSLDIRAEAFF. CDR3 sequence (DNA): TGTGCCAGCAGCTTAGATATTCGAGCCGAAGCTTTCTTT.

In its sample, this clonotype is medium-sized. This sequence joins TRBV11-2 and TRBJ2-1; D not resolved. Trimming took off 2 bases at V and 7 bases at J, with 12 bases between the two ends. Germline V gene data show CDR1 as SGHAT and CDR2 as FQNNGV. CDR3 length: 14 amino acids. CDR3: CASSLFVPGNEQFF. For the CDR3, the DNA is TGTGCCAGCAGCTTATTTGTCCCTGGGAATGAGCAGTTCTTC.

Within the sample, this clonotype is large. The chain uses TRBV5-4 and TRBJ2-3; D is unclear. This CDR3 is built from 13 residues. The germline gives CDR1 SGHNT, CDR2 YYREEE (reference sequence). V was cut by 4 bases and J by 0 bases, with 6 bases left in between. This chain's CDR3 is CASSEKSTDTQYF. In nucleotides, the CDR3 is TGTGCCAGCAGCGAGAAAAGCACAGATACGCAGTATTTT.

By sample fraction, this clonotype is large. The chain recombines TRBV19 with TRBJ1-2; D is uncertain. CDR3 length equals 13 residues. Trimming removed 3 bases from V and 6 bases from J, with 11 bases in between. The germline CDR1 and CDR2 sequences are LNHDA and SQIVND (reference sequence). The DNA of the CDR3 is TGTGCCAGTAGTATCTGGTCGCAGAATGGCTACACCTTC. Amino acid sequence: CASSIWSQNGYTF.